The sequence of this TCR beta chain was determined in a study of monozygotic twins with inflammatory bowel disease. Study-wide results and caveats: Fewer shared clonotypes with others were found in IBD patients than in healthy twins, especially with disease activity.

Whole blood supplied total RNA, and T cells were not sorted. Note on this clonotype: Its target is unknown.

This CDR3 contains 15 residues. Germline loops: CDR1 SGHNT, CDR2 YENEEA. An amount of 3500 ng of total RNA was used for each TCR library. TCRdb re-called the 5' RACE reads; one entry per CDR3 protein, DNA not given. The listing contains just over 300,000 distinct CDR3 sequences. Sequencing was done on a sample of blood. The V and J genes are TRBV11-3 and TRBJ2-1; TCRdb gives TRBD1 as the D gene, but with no DNA this cannot be confirmed. This receptor was obtained from a human donor with ulcerative colitis or Crohn's disease, or a healthy co-twin of an affected twin (not recorded which). The CDR3 region is CASSVAGQGANEQFF.